One and the same sample provided the 30 T cell receptor beta chains below, sequenced in a study of blood T cell repertoires in COVID-19. Sequenced by immunoSEQ multiplex PCR; TCRdb stores in-frame clones only, minus some. The profile shows roughly 250,000 clones, around 89% of them singletons. Sequencing was performed on peripheral blood. These receptors were collected from a man aged 25-45 years with acute or convalescent COVID-19.

The chain employs TRBV18 and TRBJ2-3, with 10 bases fitting TRBD1. CDR3 size: 16 residues. CDR1 and CDR2 (germline): KGHSH, LQKENI. With V trimmed by 1 base and J by 4 bases, 5 bases remained unmatched. The CDR3 bases are TGTGCCAGCTCACCACGGGACAGGGGTTTGGCAGATACGCAGTATTTT. It translates to CASSPRDRGLADTQYF.

V is TRBV18 and J is TRBJ1-2; D remains ambiguous. Deletions cut 6 bases from V and 0 bases from J, with 14 bases between. This CDR3 spans 15 amino acids. Germline loops: CDR1 KGHSH, CDR2 LQKENI. CDR3 nucleotide sequence: TGTGCCAGCTCCCTAGGGAGGGATTCTAACTATGGCTACACCTTC. This gives the protein CASSLGRDSNYGYTF.

The rearrangement links TRBV20-1 to TRBJ2-7, with 9 bases that match TRBD2. J lost 3 bases, V lost 3 bases, and 6 bases had no gene match. The CDR3 runs 14 residues. Per germline, CDR1 DFQATT and CDR2 SNEGSKA (reference sequence). The DNA for the CDR3 is TGCAGTGCTAGTTCGGCTAGCGGGATCTACGAGCAGTACTTC. It is translated as CSASSASGIYEQYF.

The V and J genes are TRBV30 and TRBJ1-6, with a tentative D call TRBD1 (5 bases). This CDR3 has 15 amino acids. CDR1 and CDR2 (germline): GTSNPN, SVGIG (reference sequence). V was trimmed by 2 bases and J by 7 bases, leaving 15 bases between them. CDR3 nucleotide sequence: TGTGCCTGGAGTTTATCAGGGCACAGAAATTCACCCCTCCACTTT. Its translation is CAWSLSGHRNSPLHF.

V gene TRBV24-1 combines with J gene TRBJ2-1; TRBD2 agrees at 13 bases. After removal of 4 bases from V and 8 bases from J, the junction contained 10 bases not matched to a gene. The CDR3 loop spans 17 amino acids. The germline V gene encodes CDR1 KGHDR and CDR2 SFDVKD. The CDR3 loop reads CATSDPQGLAGMDEQFF. CDR3 coding DNA: TGTGCCACCAGTGACCCACAGGGACTAGCGGGAATGGATGAGCAGTTCTTC.

This clone appeared a few times. V is TRBV5-1 and J is TRBJ2-7; a weak D match, TRBD1 (6 bases). The CDR3 runs to 13 residues. Germline V gene sequence: CDR1 SGHRS, CDR2 YFSETQ. V shed 4 bases and J shed 9 bases, with 17 bases lying between them. This CDR3 is CASSIGTKALQYF. Written as DNA, the CDR3 is TGCGCCAGCAGCATTGGGACAAAAGCGTTGCAGTACTTC.

The chain is built from TRBV27 and TRBJ1-4; weak D call: TRBD1 (6 bases). Germline CDR1 and CDR2: MNHEY and SMNVEV (reference sequence). V was pared by 6 bases and J by 5 bases, with 22 bases between. This CDR3 region has 17 residues. The CDR3: CASSSPRRGAGNEKLFF. The CDR3 DNA is TGTGCCAGCAGCTCTCCTCGTCGGGGGGCAGGGAATGAAAAACTGTTTTTT. Supplemented by reference TRBV27 and TRBJ1-4, the full variable domain reads EAQVTQNPRYLITVTGKKLTVTCSQNMNHEYMSWYRQDPGLGLRQIYYSMNVEVTDKGDVPEGYKVSRKEKRNFPLILESPSPNQTSLYFCASSSPRRGAGNEKLFFGSGTQLSVL.

The sample holds one count of this clone. This chain joins TRBV3-1 (or the pseudogene TRBV3-2) and TRBJ1-4, with D perhaps matching TRBD1 (6 bases). The V gene lost 7 bases and the J gene lost 8 bases, with 14 bases spanning the gap. This CDR3 is built from 13 residues. In germline, CDR1 is LGHDT, CDR2 YNNKEL (reference sequence). The CDR3 protein is CASTSRGSEKLFF. CDR3 nucleotides: TGTGCCAGCACCTCAAGGGGGTCGGAAAAACTGTTTTTT.

V is TRBV7-3 and J is TRBJ1-2; TRBD1 matches at 12 bases. Trimming at V came to 6 bases and at J to 3 bases, leaving 8 bases not matched to a gene. The V gene's germline CDR1 is SGHTA and CDR2 FQGTGA. This CDR3 spans 16 amino acids. The chain's CDR3 is CASRSGTGGTDYGYTF. The CDR3 DNA sequence: TGTGCCAGCAGGTCCGGGACAGGGGGCACGGACTATGGCTACACCTTC.

The rearrangement joins TRBV27 to TRBJ2-3; TRBD2 matches at 10 bases. The CDR3 has 16 residues. CDR1 is MNHEY, CDR2 SMNVEV, per germline (reference sequence). Trimming took 3 bases from V and 8 from J; bases not matched to a gene: 11. The CDR3 protein is CASSFGPSGGGGTQYF. As DNA, the CDR3 is TGTGCCAGCAGTTTTGGGCCTAGCGGGGGAGGGGGTACGCAGTATTTT.

The chain links TRBV5-1 to TRBJ2-1; TRBD1 might be the D (6 bases). Trimming shortened V by 5 bases and J by 3 bases, and 18 bases separated the two germline ends. The CDR3 consists of 16 residues. Germline CDR1 is SGHRS and CDR2 is YFSETQ. The CDR3 coding sequence is TGCGCCAGCAGTTACACTCCGCTGGACAGCTACAATGAGCAGTTCTTC. Translation gives CASSYTPLDSYNEQFF.

The J gene is TRBJ2-7, the V gene TRBV7-2; 12 positions agree with TRBD2. This CDR3 is built from 14 residues. The J segment lost 5 bases and the V segment lost 6 bases, leaving 5 bases of the junction unmatched. Germline CDR1 and CDR2: SGHTA and FQGNSA. The CDR3 DNA reads as TGTGCCAGCAGATGGGCTAGCGGGAGGGACGAGCAGTACTTC. Its protein is CASRWASGRDEQYF.

The chain is built from TRBV5-1 and TRBJ2-3; D is unresolved. The CDR3 extends over 14 amino acids. V gave up 3 bases and J gave up 1 base, with 9 bases separating them. CDR1 SGHRS and CDR2 YFSETQ come from the germline V gene. The chain's CDR3 is CASSSDTRTDTQYF. The CDR3 bases are TGCGCCAGCAGCTCAGACACCCGCACAGATACGCAGTATTTT.

This chain links TRBV9 with TRBJ2-3; 7 positions match TRBD2. Germline CDR1 reads SGDLS; CDR2 reads YYNGEE. This CDR3 has 15 amino acids. With 4 bases clipped from V and 0 bases from J, the junction kept 5 bases outside the gene matches. CDR3 DNA sequence: TGTGCCAGCAGCTCTCCTAGCGGCAGCACAGATACGCAGTATTTT. Translating gives CASSSPSGSTDTQYF.

The rearrangement links TRBV7-3 to TRBJ2-6; tentatively, D is TRBD1 (5 bases). V was clipped by 5 bases and J by 0 bases, with 8 bases between them. Germline assignment: CDR1 SGHTA and CDR2 FQGTGA. The length of the CDR3 is 15 residues. The CDR3, as DNA: TGTGCCAGCAGCAGACAGTTCTCTGGGGCCAACGTCCTGACTTTC. The encoded protein is CASSRQFSGANVLTF.

The chain is built from TRBV29-1 and TRBJ2-7, with unresolved D. Germline CDR1 is SQVTM and CDR2 is ANQGSEA. The CDR3 sequence is 12 residues long. V was cut by 4 bases and J by 0 bases, with 7 bases left in between. The DNA of the CDR3 is TGCAGCGTTGGTGGCAACTCCTACGAGCAGTACTTC. The encoded protein is CSVGGNSYEQYF.

V is TRBV28 and J is TRBJ1-2; possible D gene TRBD1, 6 bases. Germline-derived CDR1 and CDR2 are MDHEN and SYDVKM. V lost 3 bases and J lost 1, with 18 bases in between. CDR3 size: 17 residues. DNA of the CDR3: TGTGCCAGCAGTTTGGGGGCCACAAGCGGGGATAACTATGGCTACACCTTC. The encoded protein is CASSLGATSGDNYGYTF.

The V and J genes are TRBV4-1 and TRBJ1-1, with D maybe TRBD1 (6 bases). The CDR3 is 15 amino acids. The V and J ends lost 3 bases and 2 bases respectively, with 13 bases between them. The germline V gene has CDR1 MGHRA and CDR2 YSYEKL. CDR3 loop: CASSHQDRTNTEAFF. The DNA of the CDR3 is TGCGCCAGCAGCCATCAAGACAGGACTAACACTGAAGCTTTCTTT.

The rearrangement joins TRBV3-1 (or the pseudogene TRBV3-2) to TRBJ2-5; D not certain. V was trimmed by 0 bases and J by 6 bases, leaving 14 bases between them. The CDR3 has 15 amino acids. CDR1 is LGHDT, CDR2 YNNKEL, per germline (reference sequence). CDR3 loop: CASSQDPTGRKTQYF. In DNA form, the CDR3 reads TGTGCCAGCAGCCAAGATCCGACGGGTAGGAAGACCCAGTACTTC.

V and J are TRBV19 and TRBJ1-5; D is uncertain. Trimming cost V 5 bases and J 1 base, with 9 bases left between them. The germline gives CDR1 LNHDA, CDR2 SQIVND (reference sequence). This CDR3 is built from 14 residues. This CDR3 is CASSPRRSNQPQHF. As DNA, the CDR3 is TGTGCCAGTAGTCCAAGGAGGAGCAATCAGCCCCAGCATTTT.

The J gene is TRBJ1-5, the V gene TRBV27; D remains ambiguous. V shed 3 bases and J shed 7 bases, with 13 bases lying between them. The germline V gene has CDR1 MNHEY and CDR2 SMNVEV (reference sequence). CDR3 length equals 14 residues. CDR3 sequence reads: CASSFGPEVQPQHF. The CDR3 DNA follows: TGTGCCAGCAGTTTTGGGCCGGAGGTGCAGCCCCAGCATTTT.

The CDR3 protein is CASSLSSADTQYF. Written as DNA, the CDR3 is TGTGCCAGCAGTTTATCTTCCGCAGATACGCAGTATTTT. J is TRBJ2-3 and V is TRBV27, with D uncertain. The CDR3 has 13 residues. The V end lost 0 bases, the J end lost 4 bases, and 5 bases lay between the germline ends. Germline loops: CDR1 MNHEY, CDR2 SMNVEV (reference sequence).

V and J are TRBV20-1 and TRBJ1-5, with 10 bases that match TRBD1. The CDR3 has 15 residues. Trimming took 3 bases from V and 2 from J; bases not matched to a gene: 4. From germline, CDR1 is DFQATT and CDR2 SNEGSKA (reference sequence). The CDR3 nucleotides are TGCAGTGCTAGTCAAGGGACAGGGGGCAATCAGCCCCAGCATTTT. Translated: CSASQGTGGNQPQHF.

The chain employs TRBV4-1 and TRBJ2-2, with 7 bases fitting TRBD2. CDR3 length: 15 amino acids. Germline loops: CDR1 MGHRA, CDR2 YSYEKL. The ends lost 2 bases at V and 5 bases at J; junction bases unmatched: 5. CDR3 nucleotides: TGCGCCAGCAGCCAACCCGGGCGGGGGACCGGGGAGCTGTTTTTT. Translation: CASSQPGRGTGELFF.

This clone was picked up one time. The same CDR3 arises from other DNA sequences in this sample as well. The chain couples TRBV18 to TRBJ2-5; D is unclear. The V gene's germline CDR1 is KGHSH and CDR2 LQKENI. With 2 bases removed from V and 5 bases from J, the gap between germline ends came to 6 bases. This CDR3 contains 12 residues. Here the CDR3 DNA reads TGTGCCAGCTCACCATATTCTGAGACCCAGTACTTC. This codes for CASSPYSETQYF.

V gene TRBV7-9 combines with J gene TRBJ1-4; 7 bases fit TRBD1. Trimming removed 5 bases from V and 10 bases from J; junction bases left unmatched: 16. The CDR3 sequence is 16 residues long. CDR1 and CDR2 from the germline V gene are SEHNR and FQNEAQ (reference sequence). CDR3 loop: CASSPDPGQGGGKLFF. The CDR3 DNA sequence: TGTGCCAGCAGCCCGGATCCCGGCCAGGGGGGCGGAAAACTGTTTTTT.

The V gene is TRBV12-3 or TRBV12-4, the J gene TRBJ1-1; D is ambiguous. Deletions cut 3 bases from V and 4 bases from J, with 6 bases between. This CDR3 region has 12 residues. CDR3 loop: CASSFGVTEAFF. CDR3 in DNA: TGTGCCAGCAGTTTCGGGGTCACTGAAGCTTTCTTT.

The rearrangement uses TRBV2 and TRBJ2-6, with D unresolved. The germline gives CDR1 SNHLY, CDR2 FYNNEI. This CDR3 comprises 14 residues. V was clipped by 10 bases and J by 0 bases, with 10 bases between them. The DNA of the CDR3 is TGTGCCACCGGCCGGAGCTCTGGGGCCAACGTCCTGACTTTC. This gives the protein CATGRSSGANVLTF.

The CDR3 here is CASSFQFPYEQYF. The CDR3 region has the DNA TGTGCCAGCAGTTTTCAGTTCCCCTACGAGCAGTACTTC. The genes are TRBV12-3 or TRBV12-4 and TRBJ2-7; the D is unclear. The CDR3 loop spans 13 amino acids. The V end was cut by 3 bases, the J end by 2 bases, with 8 bases between.

The rearrangement joins TRBV11-1 to TRBJ2-1; perhaps TRBD2 as D (7 bases). Trimming pared 5 bases from V and 0 bases from J, leaving 11 bases between. CDR3 length equals 15 residues. CDR1 is SGHAT and CDR2 is FQDESV in the germline V gene (reference sequence). CDR3 nucleotides: TGTGCCAGCAGCGCCGGGGGGCCCTCCTACAATGAGCAGTTCTTC. It encodes CASSAGGPSYNEQFF.